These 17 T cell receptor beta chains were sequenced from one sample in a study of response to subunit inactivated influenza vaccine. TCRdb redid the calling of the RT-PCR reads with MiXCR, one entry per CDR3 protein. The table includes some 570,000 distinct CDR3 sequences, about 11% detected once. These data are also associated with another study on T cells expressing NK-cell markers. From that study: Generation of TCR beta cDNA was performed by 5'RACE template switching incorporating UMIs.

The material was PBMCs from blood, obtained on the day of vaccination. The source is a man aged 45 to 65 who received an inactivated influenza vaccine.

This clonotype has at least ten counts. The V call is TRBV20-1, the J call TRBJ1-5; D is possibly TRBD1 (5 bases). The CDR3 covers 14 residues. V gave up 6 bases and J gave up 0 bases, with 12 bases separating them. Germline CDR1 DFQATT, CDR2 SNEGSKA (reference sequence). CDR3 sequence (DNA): TGCAGTGCGGCGGACATTCATAGCAATCAGCCCCAGCATTTT. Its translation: CSAADIHSNQPQHF.

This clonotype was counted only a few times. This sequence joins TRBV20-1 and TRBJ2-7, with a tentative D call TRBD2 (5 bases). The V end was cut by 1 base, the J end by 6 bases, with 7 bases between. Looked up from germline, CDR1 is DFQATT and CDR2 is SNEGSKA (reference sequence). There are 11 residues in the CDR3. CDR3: CSARASSEQYF. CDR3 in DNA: TGCAGTGCTAGAGCTAGCAGCGAGCAGTACTTC.

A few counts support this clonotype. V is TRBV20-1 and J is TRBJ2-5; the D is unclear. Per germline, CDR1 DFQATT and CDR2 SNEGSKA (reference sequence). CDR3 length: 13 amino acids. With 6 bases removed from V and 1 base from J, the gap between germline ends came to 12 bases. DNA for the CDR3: TGCAGTGCCTGGGGTCAGTTCCAAGAGACCCAGTACTTC. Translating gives CSAWGQFQETQYF.

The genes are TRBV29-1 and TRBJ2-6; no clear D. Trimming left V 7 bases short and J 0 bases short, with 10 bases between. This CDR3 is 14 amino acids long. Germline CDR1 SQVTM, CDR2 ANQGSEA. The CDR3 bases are TGCAGCGCCCTGCCGGGCTCTGGGGCCAACGTCCTGACTTTC. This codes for CSALPGSGANVLTF.

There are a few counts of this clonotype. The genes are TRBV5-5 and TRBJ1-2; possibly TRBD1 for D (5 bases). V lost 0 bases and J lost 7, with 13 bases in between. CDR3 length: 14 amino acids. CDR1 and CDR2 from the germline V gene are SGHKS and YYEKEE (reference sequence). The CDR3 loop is CASSLETGPSGYTF. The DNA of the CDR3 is TGTGCCAGCAGCTTGGAAACAGGCCCGAGTGGCTACACCTTC.

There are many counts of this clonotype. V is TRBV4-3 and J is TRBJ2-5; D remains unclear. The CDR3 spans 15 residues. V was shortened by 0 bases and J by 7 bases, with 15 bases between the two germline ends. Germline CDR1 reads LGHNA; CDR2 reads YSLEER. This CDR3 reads CASSQERTTSGTQYF. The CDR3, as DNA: TGCGCCAGCAGCCAAGAAAGGACCACCAGTGGGACCCAGTACTTC.

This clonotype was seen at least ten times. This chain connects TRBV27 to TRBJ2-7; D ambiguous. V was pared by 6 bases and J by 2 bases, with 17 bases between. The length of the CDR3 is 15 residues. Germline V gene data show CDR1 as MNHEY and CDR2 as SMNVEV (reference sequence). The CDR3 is CASRPLKTGPYEQYF. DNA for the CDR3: TGTGCCAGCAGACCCCTCAAGACGGGCCCCTACGAGCAGTACTTC.

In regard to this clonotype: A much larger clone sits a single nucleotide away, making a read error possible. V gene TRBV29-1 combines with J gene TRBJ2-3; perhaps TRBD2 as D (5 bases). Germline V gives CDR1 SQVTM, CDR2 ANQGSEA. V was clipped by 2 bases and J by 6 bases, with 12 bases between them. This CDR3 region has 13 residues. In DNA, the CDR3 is TGCAGCGTTGAAATCGTACCGGGGGATACGCAGTATTTT. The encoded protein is CSVEIVPGDTQYF.

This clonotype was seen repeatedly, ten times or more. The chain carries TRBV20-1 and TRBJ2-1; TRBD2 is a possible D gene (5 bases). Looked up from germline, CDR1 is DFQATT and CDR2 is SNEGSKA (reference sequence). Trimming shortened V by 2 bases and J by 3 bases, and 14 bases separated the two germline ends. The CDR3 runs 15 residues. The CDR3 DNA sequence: TGCAGTGCTAGAACCCCGGGAACCCTCTACAATGAGCAGTTCTTC. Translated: CSARTPGTLYNEQFF.

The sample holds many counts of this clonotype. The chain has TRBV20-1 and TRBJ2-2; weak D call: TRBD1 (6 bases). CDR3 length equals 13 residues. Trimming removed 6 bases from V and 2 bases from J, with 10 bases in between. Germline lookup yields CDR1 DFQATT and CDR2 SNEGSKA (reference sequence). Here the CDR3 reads CSATGQNTGELFF. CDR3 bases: TGCAGTGCAACGGGACAAAACACCGGGGAGCTGTTTTTT.

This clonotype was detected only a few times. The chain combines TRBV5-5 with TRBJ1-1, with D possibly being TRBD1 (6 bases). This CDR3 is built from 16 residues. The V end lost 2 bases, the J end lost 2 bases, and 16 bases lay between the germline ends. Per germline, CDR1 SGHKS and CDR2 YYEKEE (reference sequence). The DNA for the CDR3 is TGTGCCAGCAGCTTCTATCTACAGGGCCCTAACACTGAAGCTTTCTTT. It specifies CASSFYLQGPNTEAFF.

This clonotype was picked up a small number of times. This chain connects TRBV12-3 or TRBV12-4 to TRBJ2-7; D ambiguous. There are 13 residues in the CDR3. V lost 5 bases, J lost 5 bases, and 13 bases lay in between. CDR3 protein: CASSARSLDEQYF. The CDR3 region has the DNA TGTGCCAGCAGTGCCCGGTCGCTCGACGAGCAGTACTTC.

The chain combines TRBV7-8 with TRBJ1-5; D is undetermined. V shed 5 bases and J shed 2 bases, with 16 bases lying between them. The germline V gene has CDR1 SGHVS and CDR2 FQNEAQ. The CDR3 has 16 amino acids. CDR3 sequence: CASSQVGGGGNQPQHF. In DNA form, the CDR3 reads TGTGCCAGCAGCCAAGTAGGTGGCGGAGGCAATCAGCCCCAGCATTTT.

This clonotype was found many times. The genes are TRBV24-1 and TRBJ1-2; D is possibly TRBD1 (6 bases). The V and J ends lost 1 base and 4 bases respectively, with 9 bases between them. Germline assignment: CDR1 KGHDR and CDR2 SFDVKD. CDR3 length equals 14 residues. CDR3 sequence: CATSDLQGFYGYTF. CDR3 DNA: TGTGCCACCAGTGATTTACAGGGATTCTATGGCTACACCTTC.

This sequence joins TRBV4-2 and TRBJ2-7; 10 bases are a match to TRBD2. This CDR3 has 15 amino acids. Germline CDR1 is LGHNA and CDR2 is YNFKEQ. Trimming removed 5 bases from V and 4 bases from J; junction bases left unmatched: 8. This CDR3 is CASSSEAGGPYEQYF. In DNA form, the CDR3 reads TGTGCCAGCAGCTCTGAAGCGGGGGGGCCTTACGAGCAGTACTTC.

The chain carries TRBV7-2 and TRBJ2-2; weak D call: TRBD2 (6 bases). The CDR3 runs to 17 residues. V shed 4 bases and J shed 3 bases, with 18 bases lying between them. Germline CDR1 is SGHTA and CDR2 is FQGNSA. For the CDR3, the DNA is TGTGCCAGCAGCTCCGGGGGACCCTTAAAGGACACCGGGGAGCTGTTTTTT. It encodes CASSSGGPLKDTGELFF.

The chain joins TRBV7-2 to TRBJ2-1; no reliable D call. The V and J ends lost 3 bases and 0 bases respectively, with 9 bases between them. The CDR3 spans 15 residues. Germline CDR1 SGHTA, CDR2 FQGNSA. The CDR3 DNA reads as TGTGCCAGCAGCTTTTCCCCTTACTCCTACAATGAGCAGTTCTTC. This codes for CASSFSPYSYNEQFF. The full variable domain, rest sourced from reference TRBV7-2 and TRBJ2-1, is GAGVSQSPSNKVTEKGKDVELRCDPISGHTALYWYRQSLGQGLEFLIYFQGNSAPDKSGLPSDRFSAERTGGSVSTLTIQRTQQEDSAVYLCASSFSPYSYNEQFFGPGTRLTVL.